The clone carrying this T cell receptor (beta chain) appeared a few times. Antigen specificity is unknown. The data were obtained in a study of response to subunit inactivated influenza vaccine. Whole-study findings and limits: After each seasonal influenza vaccination, few new T cells are recruited, the authors suggested.

TCRdb processed the RT-PCR reads anew with MiXCR; each CDR3 protein has one entry. The data hold over 650,000 distinct CDR3 sequences, with roughly 20% observed a single time. Germline lookup yields CDR1 SSHAT and CDR2 FNYEAQ (reference sequence). Trimming stripped 6 bases from V and 5 bases from J, with 13 bases between. The CDR3 spans 14 residues. Source: PBMCs from blood, taken around 5 days after vaccination. This clonotype was sampled from a man between 50 and 59 years old who received an inactivated influenza vaccine. V gene TRBV7-7 combines with J gene TRBJ2-2; D is undetermined. The CDR3 DNA follows: TGTGCCAGCAGTCCCCAAGGTTGGACCGGGGAGCTGTTTTTT. Translation gives CASSPQGWTGELFF.